The T cell receptor (beta chain) under discussion was sequenced for a study of shared clonotypes between healthy human individuals. Points from the study as a whole: A few donors showed sharing of approximately 5% of naive CD4 clonotypes.

Here immunoSEQ multiplex PCR was the method, and the copy in TCRdb shows in-frame clones only, minus some. The table lists about 2.4 million clones, roughly 93% of them singletons. Comment on this clone: Antigen specificity is unknown.

The CDR3 spans 13 residues. Germline V lookup: CDR1 MNHEY, CDR2 SVGAGI. The V end was cut by 6 bases, the J end by 4 bases, with 13 bases between. The TCR was taken from a man younger than 35 in good health. Some clones in this sample may be carry-over from other donors' samples. Sequenced sample: naive CD4+ T cells from PBMCs. Subset meaning: CD45RA+ positively selected. The chain carries TRBV6-5 and TRBJ2-7; D perhaps matches TRBD2 (6 bases). The CDR3 is CASRDGSRYEQYF. CDR3 DNA sequence: TGTGCCAGCAGGGACGGGAGTCGGTACGAGCAGTACTTC.